This T cell receptor (beta chain) is from a study of OX40 agonist ivuxolimab in advanced cancers. About the research overall: An agonistic anti-OX40 (CD134) antibody, ivuxolimab, was used to treat the patients. Subjects had a mean age of about 65 years, with a range of roughly 20 to 80; less than 90% were male.

Trimming pared 4 bases from V and 2 bases from J, leaving 9 bases between. The CDR3 is 13 residues long. Per the germline V gene, CDR1 is SGHKS and CDR2 is YYEKEE (reference sequence). Notes on the study in general: Not determined was the antigen specificity of the expanded peripheral T cells. Among the lowest peripheral clonal expansion occurred in 0.1-3.0 mg/kg partial responders.

The method was immunoSEQ multiplex PCR; TCRdb's version includes in-frame clones alone and lacks a portion of them. The table lists about 94,000 clones, 88% of them singletons. In the case of this clone: The antigen is unknown.

The chain uses TRBV5-5 and TRBJ1-2; D is uncertain. The sequence derives from an adult with an advanced solid tumor such as melanoma, head and neck, liver or kidney cancer. The sample here was CD4+ or CD8+ T cells sorted from blood, taken in a trial of the OX40 agonist ivuxolimab. The CDR3, as DNA: TGTGCCAGCAGCGACCCAACAAACTATGGCTACACCTTC. It codes for CASSDPTNYGYTF.